This T cell receptor (beta chain) was recovered during a study of T-cell memory formation after mild COVID-19. Study at large: For the most part, TCR clusters were specific to one donor.

From 5'RACE with constant-segment primers came TCR alpha and TCR beta cDNA libraries that carried sample barcodes and UMIs. Each CDR3 protein gets one entry after TCRdb re-called the 5' RACE reads with MiXCR. The sample has about 350,000 distinct CDR3 sequences, roughly 13% seen once. Germline lookup yields CDR1 SNHLY and CDR2 FYNNEI. Trimming shortened V by 7 bases and J by 4 bases, and 14 bases separated the two germline ends. This CDR3 is 14 amino acids long. In its sample, this clonotype was seen a few times. The receptor's source is a man between 18 and 35 years old who had mild COVID-19 (a few samples of this study predate the infection). Cell type and time point are not known. The V gene is TRBV2, the J gene TRBJ2-1; either TRBD1 or TRBD2 may supply D (7 bases each). Sequenced sample: PBMCs or a T cell subset sorted from them (not recorded which). CDR3 amino acids: CASNGEGAYNEQFF. In DNA, the CDR3 is TGTGCCAGCAATGGGGAGGGGGCTTACAATGAGCAGTTCTTC.